Here is one T cell receptor (beta chain) with its context. Its antigen is still unknown. Relative to the germline gene, one junction end is altered; a read error may explain this. Treatment meaning: oral pan-JAK inhibitor, 5-10 mg twice daily. The CDR3 totals 13 residues. Germline CDR1 and CDR2: SQVTM and ANQGSEA. This specimen belongs to a study of CD8+ T cells in alopecia areata. Findings of the study overall: Administration of tofacitinib significantly diminished scalp clonality and expanded CD8+ clones within the top 100. Tissue-resident alphabeta T cells belonging to normal skin likewise get sequenced within scalp specimens. Alopecia totalis/universalis scalp especially showed more expanded CD8+ clones than normal scalp.

Reverse transcribed after extraction, RNA yielded cDNA as the sequencing template. Assay: immunoSEQ multiplex PCR; the TCRdb copy retains only in-frame clones and omits some. The repertoire has roughly 250,000 clones, 60% of them found once; the top ten carry roughly 0.93%. The source of this sequence is a human donor with alopecia areata. Material: CD4+ T cells sorted from blood, obtained at approximately week 51, from a patient treated with tofacitinib. The V call is TRBV29-1, the J call TRBJ2-6; D might be TRBD1 (6 bases). CDR3 region: CSAQGNGANVPTF. As DNA, the CDR3 is TGCAGCGCCCAGGGGAATGGGGCCAACGTCCCGACTTTC.